Detailed here is one TCR beta chain. Its antigen is still unknown. Base-call qualities are not available, and no considerably larger clone is one nucleotide away. The trial excluded patients who had a history of autoimmune disease or were on systemic immunosuppression. Peripheral blood for TCR sequencing was drawn from every dose cohort at baseline, at cycle 4 day 1 and at cycle 7 day 1. The samples were drawn from a first-in-human, open-label, multicenter phase I dose-escalation trial of ivuxolimab. Adults with locally advanced or metastatic melanoma, renal cell carcinoma, hepatocellular carcinoma or head and neck squamous cell carcinoma were enrolled in the trial. Before TCR sequencing, CD4+ and CD8+ T cells were separately sorted from peripheral blood. This sample was included in a study of OX40 agonist ivuxolimab in advanced cancers. Study-level background: The costimulatory receptor OX40 (CD134) was targeted by ivuxolimab, a fully human IgG2 agonistic monoclonal antibody. Intravenous ivuxolimab was administered to patients every 2 weeks at six dose levels: 0.01, 0.1, 0.3, 1.5, 3 and 10 mg/kg. Of the roughly 50 dose-escalation patients, hepatocellular carcinoma was present in some 19, melanoma in roughly 15, renal cell carcinoma in 9 and head and neck cancer in 9. In the dose-escalation cohort, 65% to 85% of patients were male, and the mean age was 60 years with a range of roughly 23 to 79. Prior anti-PD-1, anti-PD-L1 or anti-CTLA-4 therapy was permitted, and approximately 39% of dose-escalation patients had received checkpoint inhibitors. Partial responses occurred in three dose-escalation patients, of whom one had hepatocellular carcinoma and two had cutaneous melanoma. Peripheral TCRbeta sequencing was intended to test whether TCR sequence diversity was altered and clonal T-cell expansion was caused by ivuxolimab. The paper reports the monotherapy dose-escalation portion (N of about 50 patients) of the phase I ivuxolimab trial.

To sequence the TCRbeta CDR3 region, genomic DNA was isolated from the sorted cells. The immunoSEQ Assay was used to sequence the TCRbeta CDR3 regions. Sourced from immuneACCESS, this table was stored by TCRdb with only in-frame sequences that have V and J called. A share of the clones is absent; for the studies checked, an unresolved V gene accounts for under half, and the remainder has no known explanation. The sample data list some 68,000 clones, and about 89% of these were observed just once. In total, the top ten clones hold approximately 4% of the sample. The full study reports these points: After ivuxolimab, expanded clones were on average more numerous among CD8+ T cells than among CD4+ T cells. Low levels of normalized T-cell clonal expansion were also seen in some nonresponding patients. In partial responders in the 0.1-3.0 mg/kg groups, normalized peripheral clonal expansion was found to be among the lowest, especially among CD8+ T cells. Which antigens the clonally expanded peripheral T cells were specific for was not determined. At doses from 0.1 to 3.0 mg/kg, clonal expansion was seen in both CD4+ and CD8+ blood T cells between baseline and week 6.

The germline V gene provides CDR1 SNHLY and CDR2 FYNNEI. Spanning cysteine to phenylalanine, the CDR3 consists of 15 amino acids. Only CDR3 DNA is held: 45 bases, read in frame from base 1. Trimming removed 5 bases from V and 4 bases from J, leaving 18 bases between the germline ends. The input for sequencing was CD4+ or CD8+ T cells sorted from blood, taken in a trial of the OX40 agonist ivuxolimab. The chain is made from TRBV2 and TRBJ2-7, with a tentative D gene TRBD1 over 5 matching bases. The sequence came from an adult with an advanced solid tumor such as melanoma, head and neck, liver or kidney cancer. The nucleotide sequence is given as TGTGCCAGCAGTAGGACGAATAGGGGCCCGTACGAGCAGTACTTC. Protein translation: CASSRTNRGPYEQYF.